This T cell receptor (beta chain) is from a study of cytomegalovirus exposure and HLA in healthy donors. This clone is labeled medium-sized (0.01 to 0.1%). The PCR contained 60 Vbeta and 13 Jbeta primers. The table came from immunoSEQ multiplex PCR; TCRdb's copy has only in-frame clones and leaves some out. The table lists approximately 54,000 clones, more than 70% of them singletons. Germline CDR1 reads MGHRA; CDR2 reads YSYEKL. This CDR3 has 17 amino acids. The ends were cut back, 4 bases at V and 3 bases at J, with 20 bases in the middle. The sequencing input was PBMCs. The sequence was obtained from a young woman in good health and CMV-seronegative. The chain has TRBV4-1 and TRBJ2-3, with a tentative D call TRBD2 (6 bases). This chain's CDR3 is CASSLAGTSYKTDTQYF. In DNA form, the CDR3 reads TGCGCCAGCAGCCTCGCCGGGACTTCCTACAAGACAGATACGCAGTATTTT.